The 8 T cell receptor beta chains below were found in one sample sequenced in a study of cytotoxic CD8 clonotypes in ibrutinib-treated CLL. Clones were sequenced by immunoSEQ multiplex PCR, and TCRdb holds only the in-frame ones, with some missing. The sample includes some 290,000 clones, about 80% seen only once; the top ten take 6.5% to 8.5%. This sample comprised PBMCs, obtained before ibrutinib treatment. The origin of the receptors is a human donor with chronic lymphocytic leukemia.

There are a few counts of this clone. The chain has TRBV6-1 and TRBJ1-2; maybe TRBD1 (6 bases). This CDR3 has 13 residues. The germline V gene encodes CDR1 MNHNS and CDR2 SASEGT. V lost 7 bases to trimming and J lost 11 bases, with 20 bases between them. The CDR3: CASTVGGKGEYTF. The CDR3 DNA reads TGTGCCAGCACCGTGGGCGGTAAGGGGGAATACACCTTC.

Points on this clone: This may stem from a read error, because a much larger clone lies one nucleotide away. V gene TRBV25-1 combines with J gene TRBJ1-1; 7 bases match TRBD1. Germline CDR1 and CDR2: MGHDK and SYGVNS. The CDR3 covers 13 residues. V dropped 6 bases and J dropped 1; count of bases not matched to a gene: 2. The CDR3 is CASSRDRNTEAFF. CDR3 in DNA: TGTGCCAGCAGCAGGGACAGGAACACTGAAGCTTTCTTT.

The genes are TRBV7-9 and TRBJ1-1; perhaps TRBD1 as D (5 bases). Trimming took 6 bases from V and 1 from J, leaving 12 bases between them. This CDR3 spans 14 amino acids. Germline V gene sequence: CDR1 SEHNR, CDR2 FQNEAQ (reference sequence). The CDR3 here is CASSSTDRNTEAFF. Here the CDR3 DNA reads TGTGCCAGCAGTTCGACCGACAGGAACACTGAAGCTTTCTTT.

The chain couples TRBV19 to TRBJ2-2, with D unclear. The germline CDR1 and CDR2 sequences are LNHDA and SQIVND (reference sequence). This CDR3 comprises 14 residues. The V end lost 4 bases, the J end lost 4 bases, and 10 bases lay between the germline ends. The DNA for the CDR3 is TGTGCCAGTAGTACTGGGATGGGCACCGGGGAGCTGTTTTTT. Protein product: CASSTGMGTGELFF.

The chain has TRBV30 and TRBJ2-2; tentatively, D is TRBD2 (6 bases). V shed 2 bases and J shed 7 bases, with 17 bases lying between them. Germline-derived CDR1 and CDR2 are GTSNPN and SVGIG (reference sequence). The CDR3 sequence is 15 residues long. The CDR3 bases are TGTGCCTGGAGTAAAGTATTGGGTAGCGGCGGGGAGCTGTTTTTT. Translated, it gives CAWSKVLGSGGELFF.

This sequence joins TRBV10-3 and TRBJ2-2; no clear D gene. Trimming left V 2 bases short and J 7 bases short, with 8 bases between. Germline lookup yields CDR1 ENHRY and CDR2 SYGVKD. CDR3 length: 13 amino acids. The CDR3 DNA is TGTGCCATCAGTGAGACAGATGACGGGGAGCTGTTTTTT. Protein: CAISETDDGELFF.

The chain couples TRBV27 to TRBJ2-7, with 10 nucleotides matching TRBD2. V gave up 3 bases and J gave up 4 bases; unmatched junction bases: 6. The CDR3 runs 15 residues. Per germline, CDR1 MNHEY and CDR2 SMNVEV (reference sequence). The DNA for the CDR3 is TGTGCCAGCAGTTTCGTACTAGCGGGGATTTACGAGCAGTACTTC. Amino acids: CASSFVLAGIYEQYF.

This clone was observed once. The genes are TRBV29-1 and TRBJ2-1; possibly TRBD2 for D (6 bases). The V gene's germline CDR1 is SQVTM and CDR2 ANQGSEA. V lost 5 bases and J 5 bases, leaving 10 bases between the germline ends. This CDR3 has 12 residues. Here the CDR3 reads CSVTSTHNEQFF. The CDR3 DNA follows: TGCAGCGTTACTAGCACTCACAATGAGCAGTTCTTC.